This note documents a single T cell receptor beta chain sequence. The antigen remains undetermined. The germline gives CDR1 MGHRA, CDR2 YSYEKL. Trimming stripped 4 bases from V and 5 bases from J, with 14 bases between. The CDR3 length is 15 residues. This sample stems from a study of graft-versus-host responses after intestinal transplantation. Study details: Once they had received anti-thymocyte globulin induction, all recipients took tacrolimus and steroids for around 3 years. Whole-study results and caveats: Early post-transplant HvG declines showed an association with peak circulating GvH clone levels.

The data were produced by immunoSEQ multiplex PCR, yet TCRdb's version contains in-frame clones alone and is incomplete. The table has 9,000 to 10,000 clones, around 94% seen once. Material: PBMCs, obtained 8 days after intestinal transplant. This sequence originates from a human patient who received an intestinal transplant, so some T cells may come from the graft donor. The gene calls are TRBV4-1 and TRBJ2-2; D is undetermined. This CDR3 reads CASSRSAGGTGELFF. The CDR3 DNA reads TGCGCCAGCAGCCGGTCAGCAGGTGGGACCGGGGAGCTGTTTTTT.